These T cell receptor beta chains were read from a single sample in a study of STAT3 mutations in large granular lymphocyte leukemia. Libraries were prepared by immunoSEQ multiplex PCR; TCRdb keeps only in-frame clonotypes and omits some of them. The sample carries thousands of clones, about 92% recorded once. The sequenced sample was peripheral blood mononuclear cells. The source is a man aged 55-75 years with T-cell large granular lymphocyte leukemia. Some clones in this sample may be carry-over from other donors' samples. The CDR3 runs from the conserved cysteine through the conserved F or W. Fields, in order: clone size, J gene, D gene, V gene, CDR3 length, CDR3 protein, CDR3 DNA. A D gene is named only where the DNA matches it firmly. Some rows have no size entry. The others give once, few or many, or a class for an expanded clone.

>once|TRBJ1-3|NA|TRBV18|14
CASSPEDRSNTIYF
TGTGCCAGCTCACCTGAAGACAGAAGCAACACCATATATTTT
>NA|TRBJ2-3|NA|TRBV4-1|16
CASSHPEGTATDTQYF
TGCGCCAGCAGCCACCCAGAGGGGACCGCCACAGATACGCAGTATTTT
>NA|TRBJ2-7|TRBD2|TRBV7-2|13
CASSPLGGREQYF
TGTGCCAGCAGCCCCTTGGGCGGGAGGGAGCAGTACTTC
>once|TRBJ1-1|NA|TRBV5-8|14
CASSLVVSLWEAFF
TGTGCCAGCAGCTTAGTTGTGTCGTTGTGGGAAGCTTTCTTT
>NA|TRBJ2-5|NA|TRBV5-1|13
CASRASPQETQYF
TGCGCCAGCAGGGCCAGCCCTCAAGAGACCCAGTACTTC
>NA|TRBJ2-2|NA|TRBV25-1|12
CATTVGLGELFF
TGTGCCACCACGGTGGGACTCGGGGAGCTGTTTTTT
>NA|TRBJ2-1|NA|TRBV30|14
CAWSVLGRSDEQFF
TGTGCCTGGAGTGTATTAGGGAGGAGCGATGAGCAGTTCTTC
>NA|TRBJ1-2|NA|TRBV18|14
CASSPPTQPHGYTF
TGTGCCAGCTCACCACCGACACAGCCTCATGGCTACACCTTC
>NA|TRBJ1-1|NA|TRBV6-1|14
CASSVGGEGTEAFF
TGTGCCAGCAGTGTGGGGGGGGAGGGCACTGAAGCTTTCTTT
>NA|TRBJ2-1|TRBD2|TRBV29-1|15
CSVAPGLGTYNEQFF
TGCAGCGTCGCTCCGGGACTAGGAACCTACAATGAGCAGTTCTTC
>NA|TRBJ2-7|TRBD2|TRBV18|15
CASSTGTSGSYEQYF
TGTGCCAGCTCAACCGGGACTAGCGGTTCCTACGAGCAGTACTTC
>NA|TRBJ1-5|NA|TRBV19|19
CASSMAPSRGGGGNQPQHF
TGTGCCAGTAGTATGGCCCCCTCTCGAGGTGGGGGAGGCAATCAGCCCCAGCATTTT
>NA|TRBJ1-6|TRBD1|TRBV25-1|17
CASSGWTGGLDNSPLHF
TGTGCCAGCAGTGGCTGGACAGGGGGCTTAGATAATTCACCCCTCCACTTT
>once|TRBJ2-3|NA|TRBV7-2|11
CASSTTDTQYF
TGTGCCAGCAGCACCACAGATACGCAGTATTTT
>once|TRBJ2-2|NA|TRBV9|13
CASSVSGPGELFF
TGTGCCAGCAGCGTTTCAGGGCCCGGGGAGCTGTTTTTT
>NA|TRBJ1-1|TRBD1|TRBV7-9|16
CASRPITGGKNTEAFF
TGTGCCAGCAGGCCTATCACAGGGGGTAAGAACACTGAAGCTTTCTTT
>NA|TRBJ1-1|NA|TRBV4-2|16
CASSQDRRGGGTEAFF
TGTGCCAGCAGCCAAGATCGGAGAGGGGGGGGGACTGAAGCTTTCTTT
>NA|TRBJ1-3|NA|TRBV5-4|14
CASSLVGSGNTIYF
TGTGCCAGCAGCTTGGTCGGTTCTGGAAACACCATATATTTT
>NA|TRBJ2-2|NA|TRBV7-9|16
CASSPPGSANTGELFF
TGTGCCAGCAGCCCGCCGGGGAGCGCGAACACCGGGGAGCTGTTTTTT
>NA|TRBJ2-5|TRBD1|TRBV29-1|15
CSVGFGQGASETQYF
TGCAGCGTTGGATTTGGACAGGGCGCTTCAGAGACCCAGTACTTC
>once|TRBJ1-1|NA|TRBV18|12
CASSLEGTEAFF
TGTGCCAGCTCACTCGAGGGCACTGAAGCTTTCTTT
>NA|TRBJ1-1|NA|TRBV7-8|15
CASSSAGVGNTEAFF
TGTGCCAGCAGCTCAGCCGGGGTGGGAAACACTGAAGCTTTCTTT
>once|TRBJ2-5|TRBD2|TRBV2|17
CASSGRHSGRAGETQYF
TGTGCCAGCAGTGGTCGACATAGCGGGAGGGCTGGAGAGACCCAGTACTTC
>NA|TRBJ2-7|TRBD1|TRBV5-1|15
CASSLLGQRAYEQYF
TGCGCCAGCAGCTTGTTGGGACAGAGAGCCTACGAGCAGTACTTC
>NA|TRBJ1-5|NA|TRBV25-1|15
CASSDARWDNQPQHF
TGTGCCAGCAGTGATGCAAGATGGGACAATCAGCCCCAGCATTTT
>NA|TRBJ1-6|TRBD1|TRBV5-1|16
CASSFPQDTGDSPLHF
TGCGCCAGCAGCTTTCCCCAGGACACAGGGGATTCACCCCTCCACTTT
>NA|TRBJ1-2|TRBD1|TRBV7-9|17
CASSPNLNAGTGHGYTF
TGTGCCAGCAGTCCAAACCTGAACGCCGGGACAGGGCATGGCTACACCTTC
>NA|TRBJ2-5|TRBD1|TRBV27|14
CASSATGQGETQYF
TGTGCCAGCAGTGCAACCGGACAGGGGGAGACCCAGTACTTC
>NA|TRBJ1-2|NA|TRBV19|12
CASSMQLYGYTF
TGTGCCAGTAGTATGCAGCTCTATGGCTACACCTTC
>NA|TRBJ2-7|NA|TRBV9|12
CASSVDHYEQYF
TGTGCCAGCAGCGTAGATCACTACGAGCAGTACTTC
>NA|TRBJ2-5|NA|TRBV28|13
CASSPPTGETQYF
TGTGCCAGCAGCCCTCCCACCGGAGAGACCCAGTACTTC
>NA|TRBJ2-7|NA|TRBV11-1|12
CASSLARDKKYF
TGTGCCAGCAGCTTAGCCCGGGACAAAAAGTACTTC
>NA|TRBJ2-7|NA|TRBV5-1|13
CASSLAGNYEQYF
TGCGCCAGCAGCTTGGCGGGGAACTACGAGCAGTACTTC
>NA|TRBJ2-1|NA|TRBV11-2|16
CASSFNGAGSYYEQFF
TGTGCCAGCAGCTTCAATGGGGCGGGATCGTATTATGAGCAGTTCTTC
>NA|TRBJ2-7|TRBD1|TRBV7-8|19
CASSLGRNRGQPSSYEQYF
TGTGCCAGCAGCTTAGGCAGAAACAGGGGCCAGCCGAGCTCCTACGAGCAGTACTTC
>NA|TRBJ2-7|NA|TRBV5-6|13
CASSLGGWREQYF
TGTGCCAGCAGCTTGGGAGGGTGGCGCGAGCAGTACTTC
>NA|TRBJ2-5|NA|TRBV7-9|12
CALESGRSTQYF
TGTGCCTTGGAAAGCGGACGCTCGACCCAGTACTTC
>NA|TRBJ2-5|NA|TRBV18|16
CASSPIQDNVQETQYF
TGTGCCAGCTCACCAATTCAGGACAATGTCCAAGAGACCCAGTACTTC
>NA|TRBJ2-5|NA|TRBV7-9|15
CASSLGRRGQETQYF
TGTGCCAGCAGCTTAGGCCGACGGGGGCAAGAGACCCAGTACTTC
>NA|TRBJ1-1|NA|TRBV29-1|13
CSVSGTVRSEAFF
TGCAGCGTCTCCGGGACGGTGAGGTCTGAAGCTTTCTTT
>NA|TRBJ1-6|NA|TRBV28|16
CASSYLSGRQNSPLHF
TGTGCCAGCAGTTACCTATCGGGACGGCAGAATTCACCCCTCCACTTT
>NA|TRBJ2-3|NA|TRBV4-1|17
CASSQVGGGISTDTQYF
TGCGCCAGCAGCCAAGTCGGGGGTGGGATTAGCACAGATACGCAGTATTTT
>NA|TRBJ2-7|NA|TRBV28|11
CASSLQDEQYF
TGTGCCAGCAGTTTGCAGGACGAGCAGTACTTC
>NA|TRBJ2-3|TRBD2|TRBV5-6|15
CASSRTRLAADTQYF
TGTGCCAGCAGCCGCACCAGACTAGCGGCAGATACGCAGTATTTT
>few|TRBJ2-1|NA|TRBV7-9|15
CASSPLLLEGMEQFF
TGTGCCAGCAGCCCACTCCTACTTGAGGGAATGGAGCAGTTCTTC
>NA|TRBJ2-1|TRBD1|TRBV5-4|13
CASSSDRGNEQFF
TGTGCCAGCAGCTCGGACAGGGGGAATGAGCAGTTCTTC
>NA|TRBJ1-3|NA|TRBV7-9|15
CASSNLRISGNTIYF
TGTGCCAGCAGCAACTTAAGAATCTCTGGAAACACCATATATTTT
>NA|TRBJ1-5|NA|TRBV6-1|14
CASSPRGANQPQHF
TGTGCCAGCAGCCCCAGGGGTGCAAATCAGCCCCAGCATTTT
>few|TRBJ1-6|NA|TRBV5-1|16
CASSLAGPENNSPLHF
TGCGCCAGCAGCTTGGCAGGGCCAGAGAATAATTCACCCCTCCACTTT
>NA|TRBJ1-5|TRBD1|TRBV6-5|13
CASSFALQGARHF
TGTGCCAGCAGTTTCGCCTTACAGGGGGCCCGGCATTTT
>NA|TRBJ1-1|NA|TRBV27|16
CASSLSVGGSRTEAFF
TGTGCCAGCAGTTTATCCGTAGGAGGGAGTAGGACTGAAGCTTTCTTT
>NA|TRBJ2-1|TRBD2|TRBV11-3|16
CASSPGASGRLNEQFF
TGTGCCAGCAGCCCAGGGGCTAGCGGGAGACTCAATGAGCAGTTCTTC
>few|TRBJ2-1|NA|TRBV2|12
CASSSSNNEQFF
TGTGCCAGCTCTTCCAGTAACAATGAGCAGTTCTTC
>NA|TRBJ2-5|TRBD1|TRBV30|17
CAWSKGTGAQGRETQYF
TGTGCCTGGAGTAAAGGGACAGGGGCACAGGGGCGAGAGACCCAGTACTTC
>once|TRBJ2-7|NA|TRBV11-3|14
CASSQGPNRYEQYF
TGTGCCAGCAGCCAGGGCCCTAACAGGTACGAGCAGTACTTC
>NA|TRBJ2-3|TRBD2|TRBV5-1|16
CASSLTASGNSGTQYF
TGCGCCAGCAGCTTGACGGCTAGCGGCAATAGCGGTACGCAGTATTTT
>NA|TRBJ2-3|TRBD1|TRBV29-1|15
CSVFRDSLGFDTQYF
TGCAGCGTTTTCCGGGACAGCCTTGGATTTGATACGCAGTATTTT
>NA|TRBJ2-3|TRBD2|TRBV6-1|14
CASSEASGTDTQYF
TGTGCCAGCAGTGAAGCTAGCGGGACAGATACGCAGTATTTT